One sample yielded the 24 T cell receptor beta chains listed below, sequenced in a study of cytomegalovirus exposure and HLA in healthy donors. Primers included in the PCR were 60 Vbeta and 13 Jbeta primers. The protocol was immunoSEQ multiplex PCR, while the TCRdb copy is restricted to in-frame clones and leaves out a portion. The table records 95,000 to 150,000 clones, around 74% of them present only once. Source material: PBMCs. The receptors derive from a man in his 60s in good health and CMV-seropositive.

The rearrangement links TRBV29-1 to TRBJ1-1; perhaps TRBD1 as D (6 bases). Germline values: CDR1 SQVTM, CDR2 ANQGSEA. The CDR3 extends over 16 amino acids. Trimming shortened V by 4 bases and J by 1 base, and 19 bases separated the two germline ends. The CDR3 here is CSVGTRLRTENTEAFF. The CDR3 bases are TGCAGCGTTGGGACCCGCCTAAGGACAGAGAACACTGAAGCTTTCTTT.

DNA of the CDR3: TGTGCCAGTACACTCGGCCAGGGGGCTAATCAGCCCCAGCATTTT. Its protein is CASTLGQGANQPQHF. The chain couples TRBV19 to TRBJ1-5; 8 bases agree with TRBD1. V was pared by 7 bases and J by 4 bases, with 9 bases of the junction left unmatched. This CDR3 has 15 residues. Germline V gene sequence: CDR1 LNHDA, CDR2 SQIVND (reference sequence).

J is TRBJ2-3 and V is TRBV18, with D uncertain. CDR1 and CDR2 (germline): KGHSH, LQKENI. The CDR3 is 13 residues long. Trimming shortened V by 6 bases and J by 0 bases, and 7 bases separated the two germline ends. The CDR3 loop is CASSQASTDTQYF. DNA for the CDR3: TGTGCCAGCTCCCAGGCCAGCACAGATACGCAGTATTTT. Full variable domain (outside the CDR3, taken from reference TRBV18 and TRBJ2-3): NAGVMQNPRHLVRRRGQEARLRCSPMKGHSHVYWYRQLPEEGLKFMVYLQKENIIDESGMPKERFSAEFPKEGPSILRIQQVVRGDSAAYFCASSQASTDTQYFGPGTRLTVL.

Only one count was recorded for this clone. The CDR3 sequence is CSVSDREYGYTF. CDR3 bases: TGCAGCGTTTCGGACAGGGAGTATGGCTACACCTTC. The V gene is TRBV29-1, the J gene TRBJ1-2, with 8 positions matching TRBD1. J gave up 5 bases and V 5 bases, and 4 bases lay outside the gene matches. Germline V gives CDR1 SQVTM, CDR2 ANQGSEA. This CDR3 has 12 residues.

DNA for the CDR3: TGTGCCAGTAGTATAGAGGGGGGGCAGGGGACTGGGGAGACCCAGTACTTC. This sequence encodes CASSIEGGQGTGETQYF. V is TRBV19 and J is TRBJ2-5; possibly TRBD2 for D (7 bases). V lost 0 bases and J 5 bases, leaving 19 bases between the germline ends. This CDR3 region has 17 residues. The germline CDR1 and CDR2 sequences are LNHDA and SQIVND (reference sequence).

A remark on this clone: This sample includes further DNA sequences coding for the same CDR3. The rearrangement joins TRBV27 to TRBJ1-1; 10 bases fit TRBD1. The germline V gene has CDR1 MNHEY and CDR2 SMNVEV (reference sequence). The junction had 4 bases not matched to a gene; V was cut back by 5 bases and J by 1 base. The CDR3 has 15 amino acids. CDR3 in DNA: TGTGCCAGCAGTCCTCGGACAGGGGGGAACACTGAAGCTTTCTTT. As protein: CASSPRTGGNTEAFF.

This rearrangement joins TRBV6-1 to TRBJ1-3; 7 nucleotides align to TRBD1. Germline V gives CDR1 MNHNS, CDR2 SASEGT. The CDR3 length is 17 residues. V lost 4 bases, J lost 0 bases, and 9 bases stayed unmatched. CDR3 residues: CASSVGQVLSSGNTIYF. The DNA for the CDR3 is TGTGCCAGCAGTGTAGGACAGGTGCTTAGCTCTGGAAACACCATATATTTT.

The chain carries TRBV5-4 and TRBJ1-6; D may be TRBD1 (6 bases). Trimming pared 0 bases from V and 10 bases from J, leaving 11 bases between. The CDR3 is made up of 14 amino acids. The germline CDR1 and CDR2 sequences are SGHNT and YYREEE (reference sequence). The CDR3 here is CASSLEGGRSPLHF. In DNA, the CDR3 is TGTGCCAGCAGCTTGGAGGGGGGGAGGTCACCCCTCCACTTT.

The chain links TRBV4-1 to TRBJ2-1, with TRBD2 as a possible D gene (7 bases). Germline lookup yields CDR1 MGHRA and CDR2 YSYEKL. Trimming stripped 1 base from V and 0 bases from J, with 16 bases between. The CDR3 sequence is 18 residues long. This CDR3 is CASSQGGGRGSSYNEQFF. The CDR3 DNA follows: TGCGCCAGCAGCCAAGGGGGGGGGCGGGGGAGCTCCTACAATGAGCAGTTCTTC.

The CDR3 sequence: CASSDEAGGPSGANVLTF. In DNA, the CDR3 is TGTGCCAGCAGTGATGAAGCAGGGGGGCCCTCTGGGGCCAACGTCCTGACTTTC. The chain uses TRBV2 and TRBJ2-6; the D gene is possibly TRBD1 (7 bases). Per the germline V gene, CDR1 is SNHLY and CDR2 is FYNNEI. V gave up 3 bases and J gave up 0 bases, with 15 bases separating them. CDR3 length: 18 residues. Looking up the rest from reference TRBV2 and TRBJ2-6 gives the full variable domain: EPEVTQTPSHQVTQMGQEVILRCVPISNHLYFYWYRQILGQKVEFLVSFYNNEISEKSEIFDDQFSVERPDGSNFTLKIRSTKLEDSAMYFCASSDEAGGPSGANVLTFGAGSRLTVL.

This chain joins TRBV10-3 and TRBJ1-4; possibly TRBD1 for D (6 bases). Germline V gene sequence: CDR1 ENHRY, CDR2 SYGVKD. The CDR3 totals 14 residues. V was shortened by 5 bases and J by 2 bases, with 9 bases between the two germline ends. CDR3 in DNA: TGTGCCATCAGTACAGGGACCACTAATGAAAAACTGTTTTTT. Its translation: CAISTGTTNEKLFF.

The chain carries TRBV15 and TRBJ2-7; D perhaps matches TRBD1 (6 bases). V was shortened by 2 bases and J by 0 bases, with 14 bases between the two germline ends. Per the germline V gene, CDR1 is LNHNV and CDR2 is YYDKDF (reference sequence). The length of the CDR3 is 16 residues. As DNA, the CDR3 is TGTGCCACCAGCAGACCCTACTGGGACAACTCCTACGAGCAGTACTTC. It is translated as CATSRPYWDNSYEQYF.

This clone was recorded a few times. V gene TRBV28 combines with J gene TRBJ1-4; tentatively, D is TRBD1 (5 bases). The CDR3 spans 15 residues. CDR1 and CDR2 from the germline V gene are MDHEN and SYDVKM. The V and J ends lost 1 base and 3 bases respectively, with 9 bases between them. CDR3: CASSLSGGANEKLFF. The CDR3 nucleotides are TGTGCCAGCAGTTTATCAGGAGGGGCTAATGAAAAACTGTTTTTT.

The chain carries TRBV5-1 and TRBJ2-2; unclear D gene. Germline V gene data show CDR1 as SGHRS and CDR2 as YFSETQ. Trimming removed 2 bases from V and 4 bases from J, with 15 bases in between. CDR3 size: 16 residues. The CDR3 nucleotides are TGCGCCAGCAGCTTCAGACTCGTGGTGGGCACCGGGGAGCTGTTTTTT. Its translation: CASSFRLVVGTGELFF.

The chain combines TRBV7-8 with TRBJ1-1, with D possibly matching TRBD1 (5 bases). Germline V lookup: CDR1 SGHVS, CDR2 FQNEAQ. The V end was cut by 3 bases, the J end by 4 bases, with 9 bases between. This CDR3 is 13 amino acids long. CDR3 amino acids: CASSFPGGTEAFF. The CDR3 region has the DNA TGTGCCAGCAGCTTCCCCGGGGGCACTGAAGCTTTCTTT.

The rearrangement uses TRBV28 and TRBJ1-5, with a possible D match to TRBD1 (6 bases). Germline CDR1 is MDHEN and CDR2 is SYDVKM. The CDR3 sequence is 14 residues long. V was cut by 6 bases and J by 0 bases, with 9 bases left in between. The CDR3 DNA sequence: TGTGCCAGCAGATCAGGGGTTAGCAATCAGCCCCAGCATTTT. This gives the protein CASRSGVSNQPQHF. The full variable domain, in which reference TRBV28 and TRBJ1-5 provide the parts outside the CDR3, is DVKVTQSSRYLVKRTGEKVFLECVQDMDHENMFWYRQDPGLGLRLIYFSYDVKMKEKGDIPEGYSVSREKKERFSLILESASTNQTSMYLCASRSGVSNQPQHFGDGTRLSIL.

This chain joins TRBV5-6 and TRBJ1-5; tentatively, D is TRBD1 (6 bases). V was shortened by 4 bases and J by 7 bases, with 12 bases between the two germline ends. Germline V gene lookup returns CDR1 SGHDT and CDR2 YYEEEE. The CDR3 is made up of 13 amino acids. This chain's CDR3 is CASSVGGGQPQHF. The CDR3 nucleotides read TGTGCCAGCAGCGTGGGGGGGGGCCAGCCCCAGCATTTT.

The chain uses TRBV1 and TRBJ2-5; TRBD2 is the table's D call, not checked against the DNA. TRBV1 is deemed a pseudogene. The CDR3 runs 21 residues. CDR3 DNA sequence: TGCACCAGCAGCACAATCTCTATAAACGCCGGGACTAGCGGGTTTCAAGAGACCCAGTACTTC. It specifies CTSSTISINAGTSGFQETQYF.

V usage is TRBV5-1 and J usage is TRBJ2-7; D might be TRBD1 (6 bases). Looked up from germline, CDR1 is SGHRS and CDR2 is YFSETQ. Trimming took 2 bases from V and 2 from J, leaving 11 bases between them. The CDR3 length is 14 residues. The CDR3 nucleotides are TGCGCCAGCAGCTTCCGGGACACGGCCTACGAGCAGTACTTC. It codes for CASSFRDTAYEQYF. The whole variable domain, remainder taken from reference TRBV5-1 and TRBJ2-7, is KAGVTQTPRYLIKTRGQQVTLSCSPISGHRSVSWYQQTPGQGLQFLFEYFSETQRNKGNFPGRFSGRQFSNSRSEMNVSTLELGDSALYLCASSFRDTAYEQYFGPGTRLTVT.

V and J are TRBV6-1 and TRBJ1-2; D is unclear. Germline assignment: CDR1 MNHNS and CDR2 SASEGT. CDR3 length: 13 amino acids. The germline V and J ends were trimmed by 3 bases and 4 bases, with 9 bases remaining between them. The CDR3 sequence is CASSENGGYGYTF. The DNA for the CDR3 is TGTGCCAGCAGTGAGAACGGCGGCTATGGCTACACCTTC.

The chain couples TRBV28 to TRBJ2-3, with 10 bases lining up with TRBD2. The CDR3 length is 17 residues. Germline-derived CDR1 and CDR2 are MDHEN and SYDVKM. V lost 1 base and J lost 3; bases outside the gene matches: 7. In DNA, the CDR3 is TGTGCCAGCAGTTTATCCGCTAGCGGGAGTGTAACAGATACGCAGTATTTT. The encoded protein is CASSLSASGSVTDTQYF.

The DNA for the CDR3 is TGTGCCAGCAGCGGAGGCTCGAACTATGGCTACACCTTC. As protein: CASSGGSNYGYTF. The rearrangement joins TRBV9 to TRBJ1-2; D ambiguous. The CDR3 extends over 13 amino acids. The germline V and J ends were trimmed by 3 bases and 2 bases, with 8 bases remaining between them. Germline assignment: CDR1 SGDLS and CDR2 YYNGEE.

The chain's CDR3 is CASSLTGRQETQYF. The CDR3 nucleotides read TGTGCCAGCAGTTTAACCGGCAGGCAAGAGACCCAGTACTTC. The J gene is TRBJ2-5, the V gene TRBV28; D call uncertain. Germline values: CDR1 MDHEN, CDR2 SYDVKM. This CDR3 comprises 14 residues. Trimming left V 2 bases short and J 2 bases short, with 9 bases between. Full variable domain (missing parts from reference TRBV28 and TRBJ2-5): DVKVTQSSRYLVKRTGEKVFLECVQDMDHENMFWYRQDPGLGLRLIYFSYDVKMKEKGDIPEGYSVSREKKERFSLILESASTNQTSMYLCASSLTGRQETQYFGPGTRLLVL.

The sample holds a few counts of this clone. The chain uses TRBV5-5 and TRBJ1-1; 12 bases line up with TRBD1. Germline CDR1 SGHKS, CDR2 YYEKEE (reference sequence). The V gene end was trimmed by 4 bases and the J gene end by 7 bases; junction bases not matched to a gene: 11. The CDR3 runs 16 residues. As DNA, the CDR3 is TGTGCCAGCAGCCGGGGGGGACAGGGGGCGCGTAATGAAGCTTTCTTT. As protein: CASSRGGQGARNEAFF.